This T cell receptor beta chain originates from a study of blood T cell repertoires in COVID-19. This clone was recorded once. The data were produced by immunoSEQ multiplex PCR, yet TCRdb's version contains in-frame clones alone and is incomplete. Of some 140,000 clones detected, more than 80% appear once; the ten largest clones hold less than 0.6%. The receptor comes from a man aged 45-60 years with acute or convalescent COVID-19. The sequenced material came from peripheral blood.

The DNA for the CDR3 is TGTGCCAGCAGTTTTACCCGGAGCAGGGATGGCTATGGCTACACCTTC. Its protein product is CASSFTRSRDGYGYTF. The chain employs TRBV28 and TRBJ1-2, with TRBD1 as a possible D gene (5 bases). CDR1 and CDR2 (germline): MDHEN, SYDVKM. There are 16 residues in the CDR3. V lost 3 bases to trimming and J lost 4 bases, with 18 bases between them.